This TCR beta chain was recorded in a study of T cell repertoires in aging, cancer and after chemotherapy. The template was genomic DNA from peripheral blood, not RNA. Germline-derived CDR1 and CDR2 are SGHAT and FQNNGV. The V end was cut by 1 base, the J end by 5 bases, with 20 bases between. The CDR3 runs to 17 residues. Rearranged V-D-J TRB sequences were amplified with a mixed TRB-A/B primer pool. TCRdb reprocessed the multiplex PCR reads via MiXCR and lists one record per CDR3 protein. This sample has 9,500 or so distinct CDR3 sequences, with about 25% found just once. A note on this clonotype: Its matching antigen is unknown.

Study observations and caveats: Median generation probability rose over the chemotherapy interval in each cancer cohort, suggesting rebound thymic output.

The chain combines TRBV11-2 with TRBJ2-5; D is perhaps TRBD2 (5 bases). The sequence was collected from a human donor in good health. The sample was blood. The CDR3 coding sequence is TGTGCCAGCAGCTTAGGTTCGAGCGGCCAAGCTAGGGAGACCCAGTACTTC. As protein: CASSLGSSGQARETQYF.